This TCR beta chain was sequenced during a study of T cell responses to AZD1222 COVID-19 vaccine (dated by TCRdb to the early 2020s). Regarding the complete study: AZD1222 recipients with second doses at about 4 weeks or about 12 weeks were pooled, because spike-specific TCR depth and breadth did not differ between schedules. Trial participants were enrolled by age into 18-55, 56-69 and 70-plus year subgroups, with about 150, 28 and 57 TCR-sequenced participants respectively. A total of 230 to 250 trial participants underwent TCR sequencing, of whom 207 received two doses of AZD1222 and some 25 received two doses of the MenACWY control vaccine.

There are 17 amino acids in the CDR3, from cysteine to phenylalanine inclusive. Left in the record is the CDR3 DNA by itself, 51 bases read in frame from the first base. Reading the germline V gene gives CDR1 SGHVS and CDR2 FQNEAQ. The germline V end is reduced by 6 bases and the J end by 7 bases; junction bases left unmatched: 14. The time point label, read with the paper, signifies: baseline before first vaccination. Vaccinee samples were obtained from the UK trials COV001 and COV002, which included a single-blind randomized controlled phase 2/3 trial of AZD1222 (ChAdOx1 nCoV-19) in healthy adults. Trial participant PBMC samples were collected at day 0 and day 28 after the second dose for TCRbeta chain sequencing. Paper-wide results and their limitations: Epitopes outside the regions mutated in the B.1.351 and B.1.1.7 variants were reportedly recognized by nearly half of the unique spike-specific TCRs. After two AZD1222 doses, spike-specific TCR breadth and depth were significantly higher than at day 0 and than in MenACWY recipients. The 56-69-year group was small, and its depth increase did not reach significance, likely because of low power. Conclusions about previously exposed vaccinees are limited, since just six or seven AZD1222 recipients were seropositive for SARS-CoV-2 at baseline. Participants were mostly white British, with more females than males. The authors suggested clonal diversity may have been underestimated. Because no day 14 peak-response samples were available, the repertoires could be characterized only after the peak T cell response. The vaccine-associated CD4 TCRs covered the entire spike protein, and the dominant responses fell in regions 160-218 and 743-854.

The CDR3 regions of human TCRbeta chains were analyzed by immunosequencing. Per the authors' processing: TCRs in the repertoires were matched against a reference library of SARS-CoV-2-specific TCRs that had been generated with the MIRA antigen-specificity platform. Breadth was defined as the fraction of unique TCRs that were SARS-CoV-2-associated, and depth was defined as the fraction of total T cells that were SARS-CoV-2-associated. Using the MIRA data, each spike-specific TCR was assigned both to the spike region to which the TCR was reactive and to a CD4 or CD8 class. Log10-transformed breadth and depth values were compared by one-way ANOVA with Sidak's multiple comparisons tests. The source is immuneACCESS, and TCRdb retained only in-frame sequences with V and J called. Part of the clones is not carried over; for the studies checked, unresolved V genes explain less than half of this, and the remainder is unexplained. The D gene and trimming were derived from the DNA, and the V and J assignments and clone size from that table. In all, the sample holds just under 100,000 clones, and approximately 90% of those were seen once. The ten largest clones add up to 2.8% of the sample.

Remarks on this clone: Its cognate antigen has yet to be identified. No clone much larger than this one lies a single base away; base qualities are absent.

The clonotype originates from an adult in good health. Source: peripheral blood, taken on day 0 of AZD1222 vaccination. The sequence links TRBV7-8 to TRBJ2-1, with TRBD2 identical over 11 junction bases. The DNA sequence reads TGTGCCAGCAGTCCCCCCTTAGCGGGGGGGCCGGGAAATGAGCAGTTCTTC. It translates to CASSPPLAGGPGNEQFF.